Sequencing of this T cell receptor (beta chain) was carried out in a study of cytomegalovirus exposure and HLA in healthy donors. General study results and limits: Near-uniform donor sequencing depth was presumed by presence/absence analyses. Accounts indicate the classifier identified cytomegalovirus status with strong specificity and sensitivity.

V was shortened by 2 bases and J by 5 bases, with 19 bases between the two germline ends. The CDR3 contains 16 residues. Germline loops: CDR1 SGDLS, CDR2 YYNGEE. In regard to this clone: Its antigen is undetermined.

Both 60 Vbeta primers and 13 Jbeta primers went into the PCR. The repertoire was sequenced with immunoSEQ multiplex PCR; TCRdb's copy has only in-frame clones and lacks some. The table shows 120,000 to 150,000 clones, with about 79% occurring only once. The V call is TRBV9, the J call TRBJ1-2; a weak D match, TRBD1 (6 bases). Sequences were obtained from PBMCs. This receptor was obtained from a middle-aged man in good health and CMV-seropositive. CDR3 sequence (DNA): TGTGCCAGCAGCGTGACTCTGACAGGTTCCGTGTATGGCTACACCTTC. Amino acid sequence: CASSVTLTGSVYGYTF.